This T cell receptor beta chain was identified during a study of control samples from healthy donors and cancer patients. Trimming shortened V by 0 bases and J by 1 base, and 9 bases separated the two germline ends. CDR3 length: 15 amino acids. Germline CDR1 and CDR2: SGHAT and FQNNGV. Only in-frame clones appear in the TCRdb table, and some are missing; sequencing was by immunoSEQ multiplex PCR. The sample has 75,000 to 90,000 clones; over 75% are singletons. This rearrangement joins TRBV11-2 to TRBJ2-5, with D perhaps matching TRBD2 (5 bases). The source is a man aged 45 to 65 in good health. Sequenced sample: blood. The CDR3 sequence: CASSLDLGVQETQYF. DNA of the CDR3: TGTGCCAGCAGCTTAGATCTCGGGGTCCAAGAGACCCAGTACTTC.